This T cell receptor (beta chain) was sequenced for a study of human T cells and chemical hapten exposure. Study context: Patch tests applied 0.01% DPC to the upper back and were scored after 6 days.

Broader study findings: TCRs whose frequency exceeded 1 in 1000 remained the same following DPC sensitization. Controls formed significantly fewer large CDR3 similarity clusters than expanded TCRs did.

The CDR3 is made up of 14 amino acids. Germline loops: CDR1 SGHAT, CDR2 FQDESV (reference sequence). Trimming stripped 5 bases from V and 1 base from J, with 11 bases between. This clonotype was counted at least ten times. Its antigen is not identified. TCRdb reprocessed the RACE reads with MiXCR, giving one entry per CDR3 protein. The table has around 62,000 distinct CDR3 sequences, around 6.6% seen once; the top ten hold approximately 1.7%. The time point: pre-sensitization, week 0. Sample treatment: therapeutic diphenylcyclopropenone sensitization with weekly scalp DPC. This clonotype originated in a woman under 40 with alopecia areata. Some clones in this sample may be carry-over from other donors' samples. Sequencing was performed on whole blood, taken in connection with sensitization to the hapten diphenylcyclopropenone (DPC). The chain is built from TRBV11-1 and TRBJ1-1; no reliable D call. DNA of the CDR3: TGTGCCAGCAGCATAAATTTGGGGAACACTGAAGCTTTCTTT. This encodes CASSINLGNTEAFF.